What follows are 2 T cell receptor beta chains derived from one specimen sequenced in a study of tumor-infiltrating lymphocytes in primary liver carcinoma. Synthesis of TCR beta cDNA was carried out from 500 ng total RNA with a constant-region primer. Slightly modified ARM-PCR with three nested multiplex PCR rounds yielded TCR beta libraries. A C-beta reverse primer and TRBV1-TRBV30 forward primers served in each of the first two PCR rounds, at roughly 10 cycles apiece. Using its own MiXCR run on the multiplex PCR reads, TCRdb lists one record per CDR3 protein. The repertoire holds roughly 100,000 distinct CDR3 sequences, approximately 80% seen once, with around 21% in the top ten. Without any cell sorting, roughly 20-32 mg of bulk tissue yielded co-extracted RNA and DNA. Sequencing was carried out using liver tumor tissue from sampling region 3. Subset meaning: tumor region T3, left-lateral pole. Receptors were obtained from a man aged 40-55 years with primary liver carcinoma and hepatitis B virus infection.

This clonotype was observed a single time. The rearrangement links TRBV7-8 to TRBJ2-5; possibly TRBD1 for D (6 bases). Germline CDR1 and CDR2: SGHVS and FQNEAQ. The CDR3 is made up of 14 amino acids. V was clipped by 7 bases and J by 5 bases, with 17 bases between them. CDR3 DNA: TGTGCCAGCACCAGGGATAGGGGGATTGAGACCCAGTACTTC. Residues: CASTRDRGIETQYF. Filled out from reference TRBV7-8 and TRBJ2-5, the complete variable domain reads GAGVSQSPRYKVAKRGQDVALRCDPISGHVSLFWYQQALGQGPEFLTYFQNEAQLDKSGLPSDRFFAERPEGSVSTLKIQRTQQEDSAVYLCASTRDRGIETQYFGPGTRLLVL.

The chain couples TRBV30 to TRBJ1-1, with no clear D. The CDR3 runs 13 residues. V shed 2 bases and J shed 5 bases, with 12 bases lying between them. CDR1 is GTSNPN, CDR2 SVGIG, per germline (reference sequence). CDR3 sequence reads: CAWSLLEETEAFF. CDR3 in DNA: TGTGCCTGGAGTCTCCTCGAGGAGACTGAAGCTTTCTTT. The full variable domain, completed using reference TRBV30 and TRBJ1-1, is SQTIHQWPATLVQPVGSPLSLECTVEGTSNPNLYWYRQAAGRGLQLLFYSVGIGQISSEVPQNLSASRPQDRQFILSSKKLLLSDSGFYLCAWSLLEETEAFFGQGTRLTVV.